This TCR beta chain comes out of a study of T-cell memory formation after mild COVID-19. CDR1 and CDR2 (germline): SGHNT, YYREEE (reference sequence). The CDR3 is 14 residues long. Trimming left V 5 bases short and J 4 bases short, with 16 bases between. MiXCR, run by TCRdb on the 5' RACE reads, gives a single entry per CDR3 protein. The sample includes 92,000 or so distinct CDR3 sequences, about 13% seen only once; the top ten take 25% to 35%. The sequenced sample was PBMCs or a T cell subset sorted from them (not recorded which). V and J are TRBV5-4 and TRBJ2-7; perhaps TRBD1 as D (7 bases). This clonotype was obtained from an adult woman who had mild COVID-19 (a few samples of this study predate the infection). Cell type and time point are not known. The chain's CDR3 is CASSWRGREYEQYF. CDR3 DNA: TGTGCCAGCAGTTGGAGGGGGCGAGAATACGAGCAGTACTTC.